Listed below are T cell receptor beta chains from one sample, sequenced in a study of Graves' ophthalmopathy and Graves' hyperthyroidism. TCRdb analysed the multiplex PCR reads with MiXCR anew, one entry per CDR3 protein. The repertoire holds about 400,000 distinct CDR3 sequences, roughly 14% seen once, with roughly 7% in the top ten. What was sequenced was peripheral blood. Receptor source: a woman aged 18-30 years with stable Graves' hyperthyroidism. Each CDR3 is given with its conserved first and last residue. D genes are given only for firm matches. Clone size, where shown, is once, few, many, or a class for clones that have expanded.

v_call	clone_size	j_call	d_call	cdr3_aa	cdr3_nt
TRBV24-1	.	TRBJ2-5	.	CATSDVVGETQYF	TGTGCCACCAGTGACGTAGTGGGGGAGACCCAGTACTTC
TRBV12-3/TRBV12-4	many	TRBJ1-1	.	CASSLHRAGLDTEAFF	TGTGCCAGCAGTTTACACCGGGCGGGGTTGGACACTGAAGCTTTCTTT
TRBV15	few	TRBJ1-6	TRBD1	CATSRDPRRTGASYNSPLHF	TGTGCCACCAGCAGAGACCCCCGCCGAACAGGGGCCTCCTATAATTCACCCCTCCACTTT
TRBV7-2	many	TRBJ2-5	TRBD1	CASSLPGTGEQETQYF	TGTGCCAGCAGCTTACCCGGGACAGGGGAACAAGAGACCCAGTACTTC
TRBV11-2	few	TRBJ2-2	TRBD2	CASSLGLAAWATGELFF	TGTGCCAGCAGCTTAGGACTAGCGGCTTGGGCTACCGGGGAGCTGTTTTTT
TRBV5-1	many	TRBJ1-2	.	CASSLDPGAGGYTF	TGCGCCAGCAGCTTGGATCCGGGGGCGGGCGGCTACACCTTC
TRBV2	many	TRBJ1-6	.	CASSERASRDNSPLHF	TGTGCCAGCAGTGAGAGGGCGTCTAGGGATAATTCACCCCTCCACTTT
TRBV4-3	.	TRBJ1-2	.	CASSQDLDGNRYGYTF	TGCGCCAGCAGCCAAGATCTTGACGGTAATCGGTATGGCTATACCTTC
TRBV29-1	.	TRBJ2-5	TRBD1	CSAQGQAGETQYF	TGCAGCGCCCAAGGACAGGCAGGAGAGACCCAGTACTTC
TRBV20-1	many	TRBJ1-2	TRBD1	CSARVGTGEFGYTF	TGCAGTGCTAGAGTAGGGACAGGGGAGTTTGGCTACACCTTC
TRBV12-3/TRBV12-4	many	TRBJ1-1	.	CASSLWGPEAFF	TGTGCCAGCAGTTTATGGGGCCCTGAAGCTTTCTTT
TRBV4-1	many	TRBJ1-6	TRBD1	CASSQDGQGRNSPLHF	TGCGCCAGCAGCCAGGACGGACAGGGGAGGAATTCACCCCTCCACTTT
TRBV27	many	TRBJ2-7	TRBD2	CASSPRAGGSYEQYF	TGTGCCAGCAGTCCCCGAGCGGGGGGCAGCTACGAGCAGTACTTC
TRBV6-2/TRBV6-3	.	TRBJ2-7	TRBD1	CASQRGTGRQYF	TGTGCCAGCCAACGAGGGACAGGGCGACAGTACTTC
TRBV29-1	many	TRBJ1-5	TRBD1	CSVRRTGQNQPQHF	TGCAGCGTCCGAAGGACAGGCCAAAATCAGCCCCAGCATTTT
TRBV20-1	many	TRBJ1-1	.	CSTPRGTEAFF	TGCAGTACCCCAAGGGGCACTGAAGCTTTCTTT
TRBV12-3/TRBV12-4	many	TRBJ1-1	.	CASSIDAGAFF	TGTGCCAGCAGTATCGACGCGGGAGCTTTCTTT
TRBV6-1	.	TRBJ1-6	.	CASTVNLPGPKPLHF	TGTGCCAGCACCGTTAACCTCCCGGGGCCCAAGCCCCTCCACTTT
TRBV13	many	TRBJ1-2	.	CASSLDGTAGGYTF	TGTGCCAGCAGCTTGGACGGTACGGCGGGAGGCTACACCTTC
TRBV11-2	many	TRBJ2-7	.	CASSLNPTQGLSYEQYF	TGTGCCAGCAGCTTAAACCCCACACAGGGTTTATCCTACGAGCAGTACTTC
TRBV12-3/TRBV12-4	many	TRBJ2-7	TRBD1	CASSSKTGQGVHEQYF	TGTGCCAGCAGTTCTAAAACGGGACAGGGGGTCCACGAGCAGTACTTC
TRBV15	.	TRBJ2-7	.	CATSRESRSYEQYF	TGTGCCACCAGCAGGGAGAGTAGGTCCTACGAGCAGTACTTC
TRBV12-3/TRBV12-4	many	TRBJ2-5	.	CASSRGTGARETQYF	TGTGCCAGCAGTAGGGGTACGGGGGCGCGTGAGACCCAGTACTTC
TRBV4-2	many	TRBJ1-2	.	CASSQDSGTPTGYGYTF	TGTGCCAGCAGCCAAGACTCCGGGACCCCGACGGGGTATGGCTACACCTTC
TRBV2	many	TRBJ1-2	TRBD1	CASRRGTGSGYTF	TGTGCCAGCAGGAGGGGGACAGGGTCTGGCTACACCTTC
TRBV19	.	TRBJ1-1	.	CASSSWGNTEAFF	TGTGCCAGTAGTTCCTGGGGGAACACTGAAGCTTTCTTT
TRBV7-9	many	TRBJ1-6	.	CASSIGTTYNSPLHF	TGTGCCAGCAGCATTGGGACAACTTATAATTCACCCCTCCACTTT
TRBV6-2/TRBV6-3	many	TRBJ2-5	.	CASSILGSETQYF	TGTGCCAGCAGTATTCTAGGGTCGGAGACCCAGTACTTC
TRBV9	many	TRBJ2-5	.	CASSVGGRRAQYF	TGTGCCAGCAGCGTAGGGGGGAGAAGGGCCCAGTACTTC
TRBV6-1	many	TRBJ2-7	TRBD2	CASRQLAGGSYEQYF	TGTGCCAGCAGGCAACTAGCGGGGGGATCCTACGAGCAGTACTTC
TRBV10-2	many	TRBJ1-1	.	CASSGVLRENTEAFF	TGCGCCAGCAGTGGGGTCTTACGGGAGAACACTGAAGCTTTCTTT
TRBV19	many	TRBJ2-4	.	CASEGHPKNIQYF	TGTGCCAGTGAGGGACACCCCAAAAACATTCAGTACTTC